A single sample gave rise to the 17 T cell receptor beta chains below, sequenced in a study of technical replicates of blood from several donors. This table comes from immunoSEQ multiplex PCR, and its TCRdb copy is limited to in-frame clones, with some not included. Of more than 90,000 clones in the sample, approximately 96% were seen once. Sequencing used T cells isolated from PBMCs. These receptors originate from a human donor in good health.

CDR3 sequence (DNA): TGTGCCAGCAGCGTAGTAGGGGGCAAAGAGACCCAGTACTTC. Residues: CASSVVGGKETQYF. The chain recombines TRBV9 with TRBJ2-5, with TRBD1 identical over 7 bases. With V trimmed by 0 bases and J by 3 bases, 2 bases remained unmatched. The CDR3 spans 14 residues. Germline CDR1 reads SGDLS; CDR2 reads YYNGEE.

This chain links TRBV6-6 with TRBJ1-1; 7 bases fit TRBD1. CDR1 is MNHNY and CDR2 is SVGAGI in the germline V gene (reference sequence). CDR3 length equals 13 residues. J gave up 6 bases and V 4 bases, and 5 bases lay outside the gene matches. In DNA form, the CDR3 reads TGTGCCAGCAGTTCCTCGACAGGGTCTGAAGCTTTCTTT. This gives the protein CASSSSTGSEAFF.

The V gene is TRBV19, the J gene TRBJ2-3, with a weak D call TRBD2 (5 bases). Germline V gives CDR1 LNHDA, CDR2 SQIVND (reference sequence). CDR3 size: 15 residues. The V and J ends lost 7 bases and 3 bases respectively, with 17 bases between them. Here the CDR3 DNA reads TGTGCCAGTACCTCTCGGACTCCCCAAACAGATACGCAGTATTTT. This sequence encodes CASTSRTPQTDTQYF.

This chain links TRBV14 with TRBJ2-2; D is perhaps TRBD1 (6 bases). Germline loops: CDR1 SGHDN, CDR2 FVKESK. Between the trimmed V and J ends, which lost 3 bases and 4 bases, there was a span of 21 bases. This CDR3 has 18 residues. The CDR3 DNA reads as TGTGCCAGCAGCCAGGAACTTTCCGGGACATCCCTCACCGGGGAGCTGTTTTTT. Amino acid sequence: CASSQELSGTSLTGELFF.

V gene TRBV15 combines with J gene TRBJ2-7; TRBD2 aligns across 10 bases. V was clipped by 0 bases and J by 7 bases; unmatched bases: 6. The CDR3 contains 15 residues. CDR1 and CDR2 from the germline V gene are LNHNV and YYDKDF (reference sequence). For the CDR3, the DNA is TGTGCCACCAGCAGAGAAGCTAGCGGGAGTGAGGAGCAGTACTTC. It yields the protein CATSREASGSEEQYF.

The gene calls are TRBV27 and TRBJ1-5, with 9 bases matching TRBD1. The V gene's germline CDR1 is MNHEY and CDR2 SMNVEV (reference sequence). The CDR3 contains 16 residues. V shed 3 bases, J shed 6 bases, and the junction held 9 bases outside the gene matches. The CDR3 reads CASSFSGTGFGQPQHF. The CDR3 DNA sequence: TGTGCCAGCAGTTTTTCGGGGACAGGGTTCGGTCAGCCCCAGCATTTT.

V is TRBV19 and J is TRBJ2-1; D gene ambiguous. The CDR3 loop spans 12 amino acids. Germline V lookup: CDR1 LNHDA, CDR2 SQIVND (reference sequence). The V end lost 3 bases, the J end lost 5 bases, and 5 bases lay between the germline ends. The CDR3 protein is CASSMSDNEQFF. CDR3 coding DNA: TGTGCCAGTAGTATGAGCGACAATGAGCAGTTCTTC.

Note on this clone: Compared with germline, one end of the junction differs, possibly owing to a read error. In nucleotides, the CDR3 is TGTGCCAGCAGATTGGCCGGGAACACTGAAGCTTTCTTT. Translation gives CASRLAGNTEAFF. The chain is built from TRBV5-4 and TRBJ1-1; no definite D call. CDR1 and CDR2 (germline): SGHNT, YYREEE (reference sequence). This CDR3 contains 13 residues.

In nucleotides, the CDR3 is TGTGCCAGCAGCCCGAGAGCGGGAAACTCCTACAATGAGCAGTTCTTC. It translates to CASSPRAGNSYNEQFF. V gene TRBV12-1 combines with J gene TRBJ2-1; the table names TRBD2, a call not compared with the DNA. TRBV12-1 is described as a pseudogene. The CDR3 is made up of 16 amino acids.

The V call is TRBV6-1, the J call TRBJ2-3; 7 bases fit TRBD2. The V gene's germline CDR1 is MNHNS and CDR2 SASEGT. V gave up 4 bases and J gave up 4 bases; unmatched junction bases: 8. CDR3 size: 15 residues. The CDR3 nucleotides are TGTGCCAGCAGTGGTTTGGGACTATCCGCAGATACGCAGTATTTT. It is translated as CASSGLGLSADTQYF.

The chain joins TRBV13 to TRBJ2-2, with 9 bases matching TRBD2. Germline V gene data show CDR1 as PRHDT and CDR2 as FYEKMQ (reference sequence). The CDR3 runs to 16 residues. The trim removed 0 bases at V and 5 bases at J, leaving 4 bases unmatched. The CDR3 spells CASSLGLAGRTGELFF. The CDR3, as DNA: TGTGCCAGCAGCTTAGGCCTAGCGGGGAGGACCGGGGAGCTGTTTTTT.

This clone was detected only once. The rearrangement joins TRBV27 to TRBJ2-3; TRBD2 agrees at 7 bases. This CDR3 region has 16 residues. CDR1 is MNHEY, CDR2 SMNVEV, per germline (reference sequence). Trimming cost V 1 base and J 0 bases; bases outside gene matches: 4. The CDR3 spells CASSLFLAASTDTQYF. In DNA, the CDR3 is TGTGCCAGCAGTTTATTTCTAGCGGCCAGCACAGATACGCAGTATTTT.

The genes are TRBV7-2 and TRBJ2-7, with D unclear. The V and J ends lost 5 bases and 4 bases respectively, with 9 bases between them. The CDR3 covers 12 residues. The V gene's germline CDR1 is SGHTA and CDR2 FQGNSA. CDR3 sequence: CASSELLYEQYF. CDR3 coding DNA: TGTGCCAGCAGCGAACTTTTATACGAGCAGTACTTC.

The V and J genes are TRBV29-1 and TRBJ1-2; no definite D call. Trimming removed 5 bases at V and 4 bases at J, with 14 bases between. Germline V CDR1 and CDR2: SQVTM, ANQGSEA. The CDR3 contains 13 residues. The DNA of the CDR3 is TGCAGCGTTAATAGACGGGAAGCCTATGGCTACACCTTC. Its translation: CSVNRREAYGYTF.

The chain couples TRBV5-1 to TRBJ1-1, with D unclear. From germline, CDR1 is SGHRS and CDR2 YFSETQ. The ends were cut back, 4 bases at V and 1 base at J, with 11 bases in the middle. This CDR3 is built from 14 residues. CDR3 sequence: CASSPAPGNTEAFF. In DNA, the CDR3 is TGCGCCAGCAGCCCAGCACCGGGGAACACTGAAGCTTTCTTT.

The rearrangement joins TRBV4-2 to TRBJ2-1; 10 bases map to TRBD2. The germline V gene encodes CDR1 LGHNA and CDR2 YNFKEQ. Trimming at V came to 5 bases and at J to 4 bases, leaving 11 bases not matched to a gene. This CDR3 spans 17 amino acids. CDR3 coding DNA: TGTGCCAGCAGCTTCACAGCGGGAGGGCCGGGTTACAATGAGCAGTTCTTC. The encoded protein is CASSFTAGGPGYNEQFF.

This CDR3 reads CSVLGGIRGYTF. The DNA of the CDR3 is TGCAGCGTCCTGGGGGGGATACGAGGCTACACCTTC. The V call is TRBV29-1, the J call TRBJ1-2, with D tentatively TRBD1 (5 bases). The CDR3 length is 12 residues. The germline gives CDR1 SQVTM, CDR2 ANQGSEA. The V end lost 6 bases, the J end lost 8 bases, and 16 bases lay between the germline ends.